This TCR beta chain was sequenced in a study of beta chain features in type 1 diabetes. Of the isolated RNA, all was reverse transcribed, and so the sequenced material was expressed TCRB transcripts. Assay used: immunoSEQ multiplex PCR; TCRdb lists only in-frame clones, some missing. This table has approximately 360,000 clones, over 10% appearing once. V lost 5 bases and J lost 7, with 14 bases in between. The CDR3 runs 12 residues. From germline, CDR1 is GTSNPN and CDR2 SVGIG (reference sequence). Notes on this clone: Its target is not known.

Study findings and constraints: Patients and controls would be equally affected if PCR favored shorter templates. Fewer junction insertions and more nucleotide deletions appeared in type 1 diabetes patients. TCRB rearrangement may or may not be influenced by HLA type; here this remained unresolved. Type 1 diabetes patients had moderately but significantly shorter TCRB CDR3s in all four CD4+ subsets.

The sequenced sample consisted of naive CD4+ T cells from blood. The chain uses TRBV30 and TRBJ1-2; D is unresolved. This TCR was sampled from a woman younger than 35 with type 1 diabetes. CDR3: CAWAGGIGGYTF. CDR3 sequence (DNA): TGTGCCTGGGCCGGAGGGATCGGTGGCTACACCTTC.